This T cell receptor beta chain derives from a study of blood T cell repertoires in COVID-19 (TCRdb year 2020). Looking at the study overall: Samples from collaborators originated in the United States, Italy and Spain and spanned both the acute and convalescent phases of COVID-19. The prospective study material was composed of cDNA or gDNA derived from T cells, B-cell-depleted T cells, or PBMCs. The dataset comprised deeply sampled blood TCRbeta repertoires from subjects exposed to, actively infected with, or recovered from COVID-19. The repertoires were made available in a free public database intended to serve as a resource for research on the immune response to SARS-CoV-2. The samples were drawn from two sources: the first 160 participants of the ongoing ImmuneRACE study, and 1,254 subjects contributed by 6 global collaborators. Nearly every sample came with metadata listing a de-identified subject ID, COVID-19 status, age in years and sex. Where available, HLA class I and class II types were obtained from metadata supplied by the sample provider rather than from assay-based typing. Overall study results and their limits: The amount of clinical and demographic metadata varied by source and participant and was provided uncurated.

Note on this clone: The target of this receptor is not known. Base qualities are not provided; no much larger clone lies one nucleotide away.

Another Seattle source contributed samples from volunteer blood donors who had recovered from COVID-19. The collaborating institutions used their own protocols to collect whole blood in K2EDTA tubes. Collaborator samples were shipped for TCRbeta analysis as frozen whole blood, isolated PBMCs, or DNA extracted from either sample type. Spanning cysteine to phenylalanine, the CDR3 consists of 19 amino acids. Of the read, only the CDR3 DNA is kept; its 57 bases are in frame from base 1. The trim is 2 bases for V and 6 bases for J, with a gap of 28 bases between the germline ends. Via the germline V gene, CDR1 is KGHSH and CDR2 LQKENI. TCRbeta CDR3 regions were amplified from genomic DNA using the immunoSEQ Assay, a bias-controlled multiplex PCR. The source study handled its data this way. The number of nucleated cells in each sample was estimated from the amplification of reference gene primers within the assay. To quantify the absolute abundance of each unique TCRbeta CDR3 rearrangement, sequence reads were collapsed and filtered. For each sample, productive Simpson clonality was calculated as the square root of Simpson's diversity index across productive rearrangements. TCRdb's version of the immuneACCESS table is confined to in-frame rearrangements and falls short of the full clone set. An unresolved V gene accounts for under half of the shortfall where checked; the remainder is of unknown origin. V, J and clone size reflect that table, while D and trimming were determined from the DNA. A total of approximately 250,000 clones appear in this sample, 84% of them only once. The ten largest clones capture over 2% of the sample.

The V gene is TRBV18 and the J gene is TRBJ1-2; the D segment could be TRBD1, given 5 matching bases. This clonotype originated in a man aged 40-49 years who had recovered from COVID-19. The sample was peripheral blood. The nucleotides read TGTGCCAGCTCACCAAGGGGCAGGGCCTTGTCCCTCCTATCGCATGGCTACACCTTC. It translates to CASSPRGRALSLLSHGYTF. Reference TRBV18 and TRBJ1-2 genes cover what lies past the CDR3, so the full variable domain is NAGVMQNPRHLVRRRGQEARLRCSPMKGHSHVYWYRQLPEEGLKFMVYLQKENIIDESGMPKERFSAEFPKEGPSILRIQQVVRGDSAAYFCASSPRGRALSLLSHGYTFGSGTRLTVV.